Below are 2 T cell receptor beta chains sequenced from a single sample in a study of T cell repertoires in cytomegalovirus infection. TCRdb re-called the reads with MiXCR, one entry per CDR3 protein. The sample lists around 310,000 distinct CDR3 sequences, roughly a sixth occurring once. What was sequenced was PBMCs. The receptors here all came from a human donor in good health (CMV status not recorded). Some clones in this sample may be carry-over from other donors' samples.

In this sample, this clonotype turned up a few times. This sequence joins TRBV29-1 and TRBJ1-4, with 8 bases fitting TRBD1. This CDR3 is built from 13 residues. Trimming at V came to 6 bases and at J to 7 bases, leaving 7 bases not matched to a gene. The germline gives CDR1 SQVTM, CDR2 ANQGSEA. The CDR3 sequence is CSVQTGEREKLFF. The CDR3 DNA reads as TGCAGCGTCCAGACAGGGGAGCGTGAAAAACTGTTTTTT.

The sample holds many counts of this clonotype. The CDR3 is CASSKFPRDFSNQPQHF. The CDR3 DNA reads TGTGCCAGCAGTAAATTCCCAAGGGACTTTAGCAATCAGCCCCAGCATTTT. The J gene is TRBJ1-5, the V gene TRBV6-5, with a possible D match to TRBD1 (5 bases). The germline gives CDR1 MNHEY, CDR2 SVGAGI. The CDR3 spans 17 residues. V gave up 5 bases and J gave up 0 bases, with 17 bases separating them.